This T cell receptor beta chain came from a study of tumor-infiltrating lymphocytes in localized non-small cell lung cancer. Measured with immunoSEQ multiplex PCR; TCRdb has only the in-frame clones, and not every one. The table shows tens of thousands of clones, with around 75% occurring only once. Points from the study as a whole: Tumor T-cell fraction from TCR sequencing was not associated with recurrence-free survival (p = 0.61). Different pieces of the same tissue were used for each assay. TCRbeta sequencing showed higher T cell infiltration in tumors than uninvolved lung. No T-cell fraction difference was seen between IM1 and IM2 tumors.

Worth noting for this clone: What it binds is unknown.

The origin of this receptor is a human donor with non-small cell lung cancer. The source material was lung tumor tissue.

CDR3 nucleotides: TGCGCCAGCAGCTGGATGGACAGGGGCCTGAACACTGAAGCTTTCTTT. Translation: CASSWMDRGLNTEAFF. The genes are TRBV5-1 and TRBJ1-1, with 9 bases lining up with TRBD1. This CDR3 comprises 16 residues. V trimming: 3 bases; J trimming: 0 bases; junction bases outside the gene matches: 6. Germline V gene data show CDR1 as SGHRS and CDR2 as YFSETQ. Filled out from reference TRBV5-1 and TRBJ1-1, the complete variable domain reads KAGVTQTPRYLIKTRGQQVTLSCSPISGHRSVSWYQQTPGQGLQFLFEYFSETQRNKGNFPGRFSGRQFSNSRSEMNVSTLELGDSALYLCASSWMDRGLNTEAFFGQGTRLTVV.